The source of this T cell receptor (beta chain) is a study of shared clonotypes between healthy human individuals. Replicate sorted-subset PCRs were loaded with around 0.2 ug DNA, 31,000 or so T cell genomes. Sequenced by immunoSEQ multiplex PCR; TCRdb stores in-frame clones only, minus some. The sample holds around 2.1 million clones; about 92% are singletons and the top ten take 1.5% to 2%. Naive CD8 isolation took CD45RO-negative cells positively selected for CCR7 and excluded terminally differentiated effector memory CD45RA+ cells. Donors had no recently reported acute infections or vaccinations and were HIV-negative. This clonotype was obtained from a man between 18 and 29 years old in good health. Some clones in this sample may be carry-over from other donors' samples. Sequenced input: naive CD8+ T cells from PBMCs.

CDR3 bases: TGTGCCAGCAGTGATCAAGGATATTCCTTAGCCAAAAACATTCAGTACTTC. Translation: CASSDQGYSLAKNIQYF. This chain joins TRBV6-1 and TRBJ2-4, with D uncertain. This CDR3 has 17 residues. The germline gives CDR1 MNHNS, CDR2 SASEGT. V lost 3 bases and J lost 0, with 15 bases in between.